These 30 T cell receptor beta chains share one sample of origin, sequenced in a study of cytomegalovirus exposure and HLA in healthy donors (dated by TCRdb to about 2017). To prepare the library, the immunoSEQ multiplex PCR assay was applied. TCRdb provides this immuneACCESS table in a form limited to in-frame rearrangements. Some clones are lacking; in checked studies, under half of them reflect an unresolved V gene, and why the rest are absent is not known. For this sample the table gives 100,000 to 150,000 clones, of which 95% to 96% were detected only once. Jointly, the top ten make up 1.5% to 2% of the sample. The sequenced material came from PBMCs. These receptors were collected from a man aged 18-30 years in good health and CMV-seronegative.

The chain has TRBV11-2 and TRBJ2-7; the match to TRBD2 covers 7 bases. Germline CDR1 is SGHAT and CDR2 is FQNNGV. V was clipped by 1 base and J by 2 bases; unmatched bases: 5. The CDR3 has 15 residues. CDR3 sequence reads: CASSLVSSGTYEQYF. DNA for the CDR3: TGTGCCAGCAGCTTAGTGTCTAGCGGCACCTACGAGCAGTACTTC.

The rearrangement joins TRBV7-2 to TRBJ1-1; no clear D gene. This CDR3 region has 14 residues. Germline CDR1 and CDR2: SGHTA and FQGNSA. Trimming took 8 bases from V and 7 from J, leaving 20 bases between them. The CDR3 nucleotides read TGTGCCAGCCGCCTAGTCTCCCCTGGCGGTGAAGCTTTCTTT. Its protein product is CASRLVSPGGEAFF.

This clone was seen a single time. CDR3 sequence (DNA): TGTGCCAGCTCACCGGGACAGGGGAGTGGAAACACCATATATTTT. This gives the protein CASSPGQGSGNTIYF. This chain joins TRBV18 and TRBJ1-3; 10 bases are a match to TRBD1. The germline gives CDR1 KGHSH, CDR2 LQKENI. CDR3 length equals 15 residues. V shed 3 bases and J 3 bases; nucleotides not matched to a gene: 2. Complete variable domain (other parts from reference TRBV18 and TRBJ1-3): NAGVMQNPRHLVRRRGQEARLRCSPMKGHSHVYWYRQLPEEGLKFMVYLQKENIIDESGMPKERFSAEFPKEGPSILRIQQVVRGDSAAYFCASSPGQGSGNTIYFGEGSWLTVV.

This chain joins TRBV28 and TRBJ1-4; 8 bases fit TRBD1. The CDR3 extends over 14 amino acids. The trim removed 6 bases at V and 5 bases at J, leaving 5 bases unmatched. CDR1 and CDR2 from the germline V gene are MDHEN and SYDVKM. For the CDR3, the DNA is TGTGCCAGCAGCCCTGGACAGGGAAATGAAAAACTGTTTTTT. It translates to CASSPGQGNEKLFF.

This clone was found once. J is TRBJ2-1 and V is TRBV19, with 8 bases lining up with TRBD2. Trimming at V came to 5 bases and at J to 3 bases, leaving 9 bases not matched to a gene. The germline V gene has CDR1 LNHDA and CDR2 SQIVND (reference sequence). This CDR3 is built from 16 residues. The CDR3: CASSGSSGGIYNEQFF. Here the CDR3 DNA reads TGTGCCAGTAGTGGTTCAAGCGGGGGTATCTACAATGAGCAGTTCTTC.

The gene calls are TRBV2 and TRBJ2-1; tentatively, D is TRBD2 (5 bases). The V gene lost 10 bases and the J gene lost 6 bases, with 13 bases spanning the gap. Germline CDR1 and CDR2: SNHLY and FYNNEI. This CDR3 has 12 residues. The CDR3 protein is CATLDVGNEQFF. The CDR3, as DNA: TGTGCCACACTAGACGTTGGCAATGAGCAGTTCTTC.

J is TRBJ2-1 and V is TRBV28; weak D call: TRBD2 (6 bases). The CDR3 length is 13 residues. V was pared by 8 bases and J by 9 bases, with 17 bases between. The germline V gene has CDR1 MDHEN and CDR2 SYDVKM. Here the CDR3 DNA reads TGTGCCAGCCTCGCCGGGGGTTACGGTGAGCAGTTCTTC. Amino acid sequence: CASLAGGYGEQFF.

The J gene is TRBJ2-3, the V gene TRBV7-3; D unclear. Germline CDR1 SGHTA, CDR2 FQGTGA. This CDR3 spans 15 amino acids. Deletions cut 5 bases from V and 4 bases from J, with 16 bases between. The CDR3 DNA follows: TGTGCCAGCAGCAACGGCCCCTATGCGGCAGATACGCAGTATTTT. This encodes CASSNGPYAADTQYF.

The CDR3 is CASRRTENYEQYF. The CDR3 nucleotides are TGTGCCAGCAGAAGGACAGAAAACTACGAGCAGTACTTC. The chain is built from TRBV28 and TRBJ2-7; D possibly corresponds to TRBD1 (6 bases). Trimming left V 6 bases short and J 3 bases short, with 12 bases between. Germline V gives CDR1 MDHEN, CDR2 SYDVKM. This CDR3 has 13 amino acids.

The chain has TRBV6-9 and TRBJ2-7, with 12 nucleotides matching TRBD1. J was trimmed by 12 bases and V by 2 bases; bases with no gene match: 11. The CDR3 extends over 15 amino acids. Germline loops: CDR1 MNHGY, CDR2 SVAAGI. The chain's CDR3 is CASSYPGQGALLRYF. CDR3 sequence (DNA): TGTGCCAGCAGTTATCCGGGACAGGGGGCTTTACTGCGGTACTTC.

J is TRBJ2-7 and V is TRBV15; tentatively, D is TRBD2 (5 bases). With 7 bases removed from V and 0 bases from J, the gap between germline ends came to 13 bases. CDR1 is LNHNV, CDR2 YYDKDF, per germline (reference sequence). This CDR3 comprises 14 residues. The CDR3 reads CATTPIRGSYEQYF. CDR3 DNA: TGTGCCACCACCCCGATCCGGGGCTCCTACGAGCAGTACTTC.

This sequence joins TRBV6-6 and TRBJ1-2; 10 positions agree with TRBD1. The germline gives CDR1 MNHNY, CDR2 SVGAGI (reference sequence). This CDR3 has 14 amino acids. Unmatched junction bases numbered 5, after V lost 6 bases and J lost 4 bases. This chain's CDR3 is CASRGTGASYGYTF. The CDR3 coding sequence is TGTGCCAGCAGGGGGACAGGGGCTAGCTATGGCTACACCTTC.

The chain has TRBV5-6 and TRBJ1-5, with 10 bases fitting TRBD1. V dropped 1 base and J dropped 0; count of bases not matched to a gene: 4. This CDR3 region has 17 residues. Germline CDR1 reads SGHDT; CDR2 reads YYEEEE. The CDR3 loop is CASSLYGQGVSNQPQHF. The CDR3, as DNA: TGTGCCAGCAGCTTGTATGGACAGGGGGTTAGCAATCAGCCCCAGCATTTT.

The chain uses TRBV6-4 and TRBJ2-7, with 7 bases aligning to TRBD2. Germline V gene sequence: CDR1 MRHNA, CDR2 SNTAGT. The CDR3 spans 15 residues. Trimming cost V 7 bases and J 6 bases; bases outside gene matches: 15. CDR3 protein: CASTTDSWGGSEQYF. CDR3 bases: TGTGCCAGCACCACCGACAGTTGGGGGGGAAGCGAGCAGTACTTC.

The V call is TRBV7-8, the J call TRBJ1-2; D remains ambiguous. The CDR3 is 15 residues long. From germline, CDR1 is SGHVS and CDR2 FQNEAQ. The V end was cut by 3 bases, the J end by 8 bases, with 19 bases between. CDR3 sequence: CASSFNGVAGGGYTF. For the CDR3, the DNA is TGTGCCAGCAGCTTTAATGGTGTGGCAGGTGGAGGCTACACCTTC. The variable domain in full, completed from reference TRBV7-8 and TRBJ1-2, reads GAGVSQSPRYKVAKRGQDVALRCDPISGHVSLFWYQQALGQGPEFLTYFQNEAQLDKSGLPSDRFFAERPEGSVSTLKIQRTQQEDSAVYLCASSFNGVAGGGYTFGSGTRLTVV.

The V call is TRBV4-1, the J call TRBJ2-3, with D perhaps TRBD2 (6 bases). Germline V gene lookup returns CDR1 MGHRA and CDR2 YSYEKL. This CDR3 region has 14 residues. The V gene lost 4 bases and the J gene lost 3 bases, with 11 bases spanning the gap. As DNA, the CDR3 is TGCGCCAGCAGCCCCTTGACTAGTACAGATACGCAGTATTTT. Translation gives CASSPLTSTDTQYF.

The chain couples TRBV11-2 to TRBJ2-5; 8 bases align to TRBD2. The germline V gene encodes CDR1 SGHAT and CDR2 FQNNGV. The junction had 10 bases not matched to a gene; V was cut back by 5 bases and J by 5 bases. This CDR3 region has 15 residues. The CDR3 region is CASSPRVSGTETQYF. The DNA of the CDR3 is TGTGCCAGCAGCCCCCGAGTTAGCGGGACGGAGACCCAGTACTTC.

The chain is built from TRBV10-3 and TRBJ2-7, with D tentatively TRBD2 (7 bases). Trimming left V 2 bases short and J 4 bases short, with 15 bases between. In germline, CDR1 is ENHRY, CDR2 SYGVKD. The CDR3 consists of 15 residues. CDR3 nucleotide sequence: TGTGCCATCAGTGAGACGGGGGAGGGGGAGTACGAGCAGTACTTC. Protein: CAISETGEGEYEQYF.

The chain uses TRBV18 and TRBJ2-5, with 11 bases lining up with TRBD2. The CDR3 covers 15 residues. Germline V CDR1 and CDR2: KGHSH, LQKENI. V gave up 4 bases and J gave up 4 bases; unmatched junction bases: 5. CDR3 in DNA: TGTGCCAGCTCACTGATAGCGGGAGGGAGAGAGACCCAGTACTTC. Its protein is CASSLIAGGRETQYF.

Details on this clone: The same CDR3 arises from other DNA sequences in this sample as well. The V gene is TRBV11-2, the J gene TRBJ1-4, with no clear D. V dropped 4 bases and J dropped 5 bases, with 8 bases sitting between them. Germline CDR1 is SGHAT and CDR2 is FQNNGV. The CDR3 is made up of 13 amino acids. CDR3 DNA sequence: TGTGCCAGCAGCTCAACCGGGAATGAAAAACTGTTTTTT. It codes for CASSSTGNEKLFF.

This sequence joins TRBV28 and TRBJ1-1, with TRBD1 matching 9 bases. There are 17 residues in the CDR3. The germline gives CDR1 MDHEN, CDR2 SYDVKM. Trimming took 5 bases from V and 7 from J; bases not matched to a gene: 17. The CDR3: CASSPGQGRGKNLEAFF. Written as DNA, the CDR3 is TGTGCCAGCAGTCCGGGACAGGGAAGGGGTAAGAACCTTGAAGCTTTCTTT.

V usage is TRBV5-1 and J usage is TRBJ2-6; D is perhaps TRBD1 (6 bases). The germline V and J ends were trimmed by 3 bases and 0 bases, with 13 bases remaining between them. The CDR3 length is 17 residues. Per the germline V gene, CDR1 is SGHRS and CDR2 is YFSETQ. CDR3 DNA: TGCGCCAGCAGCTCGTCCGGGACAAACTCTGGGGCCAACGTCCTGACTTTC. Protein sequence: CASSSSGTNSGANVLTF.

The CDR3 sequence: CASTRSLAHEQYF. For the CDR3, the DNA is TGTGCCAGCACCCGCAGTCTAGCTCACGAGCAGTACTTC. The rearrangement uses TRBV11-3 and TRBJ2-7, with TRBD2 as a possible D gene (5 bases). V shed 7 bases and J shed 5 bases, with 15 bases lying between them. The CDR3 spans 13 residues. The germline CDR1 and CDR2 sequences are SGHNT and YENEEA.

The chain couples TRBV19 to TRBJ2-1, with 8 bases matching TRBD2. The CDR3 covers 17 residues. Germline-derived CDR1 and CDR2 are LNHDA and SQIVND (reference sequence). The V and J ends lost 3 bases and 5 bases, in that order; junction bases with no gene match: 12. The CDR3 DNA reads as TGTGCCAGTAGTATGCTCCTAGAGCGGGAGCTCGACAATGAGCAGTTCTTC. It codes for CASSMLLERELDNEQFF.

The J gene is TRBJ2-7, the V gene TRBV4-3; TRBD1 might be the D (6 bases). Germline V gene lookup returns CDR1 LGHNA and CDR2 YSLEER. This CDR3 is 16 amino acids long. V lost 4 bases and J 3 bases, leaving 19 bases between the germline ends. The CDR3 spells CASSPTRTAVNYEQYF. For the CDR3, the DNA is TGCGCCAGCAGCCCGACCCGGACAGCGGTAAACTACGAGCAGTACTTC.

The chain links TRBV30 to TRBJ1-2, with 8 bases that match TRBD1. Trimming removed 0 bases from V and 4 bases from J; junction bases left unmatched: 16. The CDR3 totals 18 residues. CDR1 is GTSNPN, CDR2 SVGIG, per germline (reference sequence). Here the CDR3 reads CAWSVRKWGQVLGYGYTF. CDR3 sequence (DNA): TGTGCCTGGAGTGTACGAAAATGGGGACAGGTCCTGGGCTATGGCTACACCTTC.

This clone was seen once. The genes are TRBV30 and TRBJ1-1; D is uncertain. Deletions cut 0 bases from V and 2 bases from J, with 10 bases between. This CDR3 is 14 amino acids long. Germline V gene data show CDR1 as GTSNPN and CDR2 as SVGIG (reference sequence). CDR3 DNA: TGTGCCTGGAGTGTCCCCGGGTACAACACTGAAGCTTTCTTT. It is translated as CAWSVPGYNTEAFF.

This clone has just one count. J is TRBJ1-5 and V is TRBV15; TRBD1 aligns across 7 bases. The V gene's germline CDR1 is LNHNV and CDR2 YYDKDF (reference sequence). The CDR3 extends over 12 amino acids. J gave up 6 bases and V 8 bases, and 4 bases lay outside the gene matches. The CDR3 loop reads CATRGTAQPQHF. CDR3 coding DNA: TGTGCCACCCGAGGGACAGCTCAGCCCCAGCATTTT. Variable domain in full (rest from reference TRBV15 and TRBJ1-5): DAMVIQNPRYQVTQFGKPVTLSCSQTLNHNVMYWYQQKSSQAPKLLFHYYDKDFNNEADTPDNFQSRRPNTSFCFLDIRSPGLGDTAMYLCATRGTAQPQHFGDGTRLSIL.

The chain couples TRBV28 to TRBJ2-7, with D perhaps matching TRBD1 (5 bases). V lost 6 bases to trimming and J lost 1 base, with 13 bases between them. Germline V gene data show CDR1 as MDHEN and CDR2 as SYDVKM. The CDR3 runs to 14 residues. The CDR3 DNA reads as TGTGCCAGCAGCTCAGGACACCAGTCCTACGAGCAGTACTTC. Amino acid sequence: CASSSGHQSYEQYF. Full variable domain (remainder filled in from reference TRBV28 and TRBJ2-7): DVKVTQSSRYLVKRTGEKVFLECVQDMDHENMFWYRQDPGLGLRLIYFSYDVKMKEKGDIPEGYSVSREKKERFSLILESASTNQTSMYLCASSSGHQSYEQYFGPGTRLTVT.

This clone was seen once. This sequence joins TRBV30 and TRBJ2-7, with 11 bases matching TRBD1. Germline assignment: CDR1 GTSNPN and CDR2 SVGIG (reference sequence). This CDR3 region has 13 residues. With 6 bases clipped from V and 3 bases from J, the junction kept 4 bases outside the gene matches. The CDR3 bases are TGTGCCTGCCCGGGACAGGGGGGCTACGAGCAGTACTTC. Translated: CACPGQGGYEQYF.